The 29 T cell receptor beta chains listed next were all sequenced from one sample in a study of human T cells and chemical hapten exposure. Time point specified: patch test 1, 2 weeks after DPC sensitization. Treatment indicated: therapeutic diphenylcyclopropenone sensitization with weekly scalp DPC. TCRdb passed the RACE reads through MiXCR, listing each CDR3 protein once. The repertoire holds 300,000 to 450,000 distinct CDR3 sequences, with about 4.8% as singletons. This specimen consisted of whole blood, obtained in connection with sensitization to the hapten diphenylcyclopropenone (DPC). These receptors all come from a woman in her fifties or sixties with alopecia areata. Some clones in this sample may be carry-over from other donors' samples.

This chain uses TRBV12-3 or TRBV12-4 with TRBJ1-1; D remains unclear. There are 14 residues in the CDR3. With 8 bases removed from V and 3 bases from J, the gap between germline ends came to 16 bases. CDR3 DNA: TGTGCCAGCGCGTCACCTCTAGTTGACACTGAAGCTTTCTTT. It is translated as CASASPLVDTEAFF.

This clonotype has more than one count but fewer than ten. The chain is built from TRBV4-2 and TRBJ1-5; D unclear. Trimming left V 4 bases short and J 5 bases short, with 9 bases between. Germline V gives CDR1 LGHNA, CDR2 YNFKEQ. The CDR3 consists of 13 residues. The CDR3 here is CASSPVGDQPQHF. The CDR3 DNA reads TGTGCCAGCAGCCCTGTGGGTGATCAGCCCCAGCATTTT.

This clonotype has ten or more counts. This rearrangement joins TRBV7-2 to TRBJ1-6; D gene unclear. CDR1 and CDR2 (germline): SGHTA, FQGNSA. With 2 bases removed from V and 7 bases from J, the gap between germline ends came to 21 bases. This CDR3 spans 18 amino acids. The DNA of the CDR3 is TGTGCCAGCAGCTTACGGATCGTAGTGCTACAAACCAATTCACCCCTCCACTTT. It translates to CASSLRIVVLQTNSPLHF. The whole variable domain, filled in from reference TRBV7-2 and TRBJ1-6, reads GAGVSQSPSNKVTEKGKDVELRCDPISGHTALYWYRQSLGQGLEFLIYFQGNSAPDKSGLPSDRFSAERTGGSVSTLTIQRTQQEDSAVYLCASSLRIVVLQTNSPLHFGNGTRLTVT.

The chain employs TRBV5-6 and TRBJ1-5; TRBD1 agrees at 9 bases. Germline lookup yields CDR1 SGHDT and CDR2 YYEEEE. This CDR3 has 15 residues. After removal of 3 bases from V and 7 bases from J, the junction contained 8 bases not matched to a gene. The CDR3 nucleotides read TGTGCCAGCAGCTCGGGGACAGGGAACGGGCAGCCCCAGCATTTT. This codes for CASSSGTGNGQPQHF.

Many counts were recorded for this clonotype. The chain links TRBV4-2 to TRBJ1-1; no reliable D call. V was trimmed by 8 bases and J by 0 bases, leaving 10 bases between them. Germline V gene lookup returns CDR1 LGHNA and CDR2 YNFKEQ. CDR3 size: 13 residues. CDR3 region: CASAGIMNTEAFF. The CDR3 bases are TGTGCCAGCGCGGGTATAATGAACACTGAAGCTTTCTTT.

This clonotype has at least ten counts. This chain links TRBV6-6 with TRBJ2-1; TRBD2 agrees at 7 bases. The CDR3 is 15 residues long. The ends lost 2 bases at V and 10 bases at J; junction bases unmatched: 11. Germline V gene sequence: CDR1 MNHNY, CDR2 SVGAGI (reference sequence). CDR3 residues: CASSYAEGAGEEQFF. The CDR3, as DNA: TGTGCCAGCAGTTACGCGGAGGGCGCGGGGGAAGAGCAGTTCTTC.

Only a few counts were recorded for this clonotype. The J gene is TRBJ2-1, the V gene TRBV5-5; D ambiguous. Germline CDR1 is SGHKS and CDR2 is YYEKEE (reference sequence). The CDR3 is made up of 13 amino acids. Between the trimmed V and J ends, which lost 2 bases and 2 bases, there was a span of 5 bases. The chain's CDR3 is CASSFNPYNEQFF. As DNA, the CDR3 is TGTGCCAGCAGCTTTAACCCCTACAATGAGCAGTTCTTC.

This clonotype was recorded at least ten times. The chain is built from TRBV20-1 and TRBJ2-7; maybe TRBD2 (5 bases). Germline V gene sequence: CDR1 DFQATT, CDR2 SNEGSKA (reference sequence). V lost 3 bases, J lost 2 bases, and 14 bases lay in between. The CDR3 consists of 14 residues. As DNA, the CDR3 is TGCAGTGCTAGTGAGGGTGGCTACACCTACGAGCAGTACTTC. The encoded protein is CSASEGGYTYEQYF.

The genes are TRBV6-1 and TRBJ2-2; 8 bases match TRBD1. V was pared by 7 bases and J by 1 base, with 2 bases of the junction left unmatched. The germline V gene has CDR1 MNHNS and CDR2 SASEGT. The CDR3 is 14 amino acids. The CDR3 DNA reads TGTGCCAGCAACGGACAGGGGAACACCGGGGAGCTGTTTTTT. This codes for CASNGQGNTGELFF.

This clonotype was observed at least ten times. The chain recombines TRBV29-1 with TRBJ1-1; unclear D gene. The V and J ends lost 2 bases and 1 base respectively, with 14 bases between them. Germline CDR1 SQVTM, CDR2 ANQGSEA. This CDR3 has 15 amino acids. The CDR3 DNA is TGCAGCGTTGAAAATATCCGGGGTAAGAACACTGAAGCTTTCTTT. It yields the protein CSVENIRGKNTEAFF.

This clonotype was observed at least ten times. V usage is TRBV7-9 and J usage is TRBJ2-1; D is ambiguous. The V end lost 1 base, the J end lost 7 bases, and 5 bases lay between the germline ends. This CDR3 spans 12 amino acids. Germline values: CDR1 SEHNR, CDR2 FQNEAQ (reference sequence). CDR3 loop: CASSLERNEQFF. The CDR3 coding sequence is TGTGCCAGCAGCTTAGAGAGGAATGAGCAGTTCTTC.

This CDR3 reads CASSPGGGGYGYTF. The CDR3 bases are TGTGCCAGCAGCCCAGGGGGTGGGGGGTATGGCTACACCTTC. The rearrangement joins TRBV12-3 or TRBV12-4 to TRBJ1-2, with TRBD1 matching 7 bases. J gave up 5 bases and V 6 bases, and 9 bases lay outside the gene matches. There are 14 residues in the CDR3.

This clonotype was observed at least ten times. The chain recombines TRBV7-8 with TRBJ1-1; 9 positions agree with TRBD1. Trimming removed 1 base from V and 4 bases from J; junction bases left unmatched: 4. This CDR3 is 15 amino acids long. Germline V CDR1 and CDR2: SGHVS, FQNEAQ. The CDR3 region is CASSLGRTGATEAFF. Here the CDR3 DNA reads TGTGCCAGCAGCTTAGGGAGGACAGGGGCCACTGAAGCTTTCTTT.

This clonotype was seen more than once but under ten times. The chain is built from TRBV28 and TRBJ2-7; 10 nucleotides line up with TRBD2. Losses at the gene ends were 4 bases for V and 0 bases for J; bases not matched to a gene: 3. CDR3 size: 15 residues. Germline lookup yields CDR1 MDHEN and CDR2 SYDVKM. The CDR3 DNA sequence: TGTGCCAGCAGTTCAGCGGGAGGGAGCTCCTACGAGCAGTACTTC. Translation: CASSSAGGSSYEQYF.

This clonotype was counted many times. The chain employs TRBV6-5 and TRBJ2-7, with D perhaps matching TRBD1 (6 bases). The CDR3 covers 15 residues. Looked up from germline, CDR1 is MNHEY and CDR2 is SVGAGI. The ends were cut back, 6 bases at V and 7 bases at J, with 22 bases in the middle. Here the CDR3 reads CASSPLTGGRGEQYF. The CDR3 nucleotides are TGTGCCAGCAGCCCGCTCACTGGTGGCAGGGGAGAGCAGTACTTC.

This clonotype was seen many times. The rearrangement uses TRBV12-3 or TRBV12-4 and TRBJ1-2; D unresolved. There are 13 residues in the CDR3. The V gene lost 6 bases and the J gene lost 0 bases, with 8 bases spanning the gap. CDR3 protein: CASSSPSNYGYTF. The CDR3 DNA reads as TGTGCCAGCAGCTCACCTTCTAACTATGGCTACACCTTC.

The chain joins TRBV12-3 or TRBV12-4 to TRBJ1-3; D unresolved. V was trimmed by 2 bases and J by 0 bases, leaving 14 bases between them. This CDR3 is 17 amino acids long. This CDR3 reads CASSLNVGGDSGNTIYF. CDR3 in DNA: TGTGCCAGCAGTTTAAATGTAGGCGGTGACTCTGGAAACACCATATATTTT.

This sequence joins TRBV29-1 and TRBJ1-2; D is unclear. The CDR3 runs 9 residues. The germline V and J ends were trimmed by 4 bases and 8 bases, with 5 bases remaining between them. Germline loops: CDR1 SQVTM, CDR2 ANQGSEA. CDR3 residues: CSVVEGYTF. The CDR3, as DNA: TGCAGCGTTGTGGAAGGCTACACCTTC.

This clonotype was found many times. The CDR3 protein is CSAREGTGDEQYF. DNA of the CDR3: TGCAGTGCTAGAGAGGGGACAGGGGACGAGCAGTACTTC. J is TRBJ2-7 and V is TRBV20-1; 10 bases are shared with TRBD1. The trim removed 0 bases at V and 5 bases at J, leaving 1 base unmatched. Germline V gene sequence: CDR1 DFQATT, CDR2 SNEGSKA (reference sequence). This CDR3 is built from 13 residues.

This clonotype has only a few counts. The chain combines TRBV2 with TRBJ1-2, with no clear D. The CDR3 sequence is 12 residues long. The germline V gene encodes CDR1 SNHLY and CDR2 FYNNEI. V lost 6 bases to trimming and J lost 3 bases, with 8 bases between them. The CDR3 coding sequence is TGTGCCAGCAGGGGTACGCACTATGGCTACACCTTC. Its protein is CASRGTHYGYTF.

This clonotype was seen at least ten times. The J gene is TRBJ2-2, the V gene TRBV4-3, with D perhaps given as TRBD1 or TRBD2 (5 bases each). The CDR3 runs 14 residues. Trimming took 2 bases from V and 6 from J, leaving 10 bases between them. Germline V gene data show CDR1 as LGHNA and CDR2 as YSLEER. CDR3 sequence reads: CASSQSTGPGELFF. In nucleotides, the CDR3 is TGCGCCAGCAGCCAATCTACGGGACCCGGGGAGCTGTTTTTT.

This clonotype has at least ten counts. This CDR3 is CASTGTSGSPYNEQFF. The CDR3 DNA reads TGTGCCAGTACTGGGACTAGCGGGAGTCCTTACAATGAGCAGTTCTTC. The chain links TRBV19 to TRBJ2-1; 14 nucleotides line up with TRBD2. Trimming took 7 bases from V and 4 from J; bases not matched to a gene: 6. Germline V CDR1 and CDR2: LNHDA, SQIVND (reference sequence). This CDR3 comprises 16 residues.

This clonotype was seen ten or more times. The chain is built from TRBV27 and TRBJ1-2; TRBD1 might be the D (5 bases). The CDR3 contains 14 residues. Germline values: CDR1 MNHEY, CDR2 SMNVEV (reference sequence). Trimming stripped 0 bases from V and 4 bases from J, with 9 bases between. CDR3 protein: CASSLSGAGYGYTF. Written as DNA, the CDR3 is TGTGCCAGCAGTTTATCAGGGGCGGGCTATGGCTACACCTTC.

This clonotype was counted many times. The chain uses TRBV7-8 and TRBJ1-1, with D hard to call. The CDR3 sequence is 12 residues long. V was trimmed by 9 bases and J by 7 bases, leaving 15 bases between them. The germline gives CDR1 SGHVS, CDR2 FQNEAQ. DNA for the CDR3: TGTGCCAGTAAAACAGAGAAGGGTGAAGCTTTCTTT. Translating gives CASKTEKGEAFF.

A few counts support this clonotype. The chain has TRBV27 and TRBJ2-3; 8 positions match TRBD1. The germline CDR1 and CDR2 sequences are MNHEY and SMNVEV (reference sequence). V lost 6 bases, J lost 2 bases, and 19 bases stayed unmatched. The CDR3 runs to 19 residues. The CDR3 reads CASRVRGQGALKNTDTQYF. In DNA form, the CDR3 reads TGTGCCAGCAGAGTAAGGGGGCAGGGGGCGTTGAAGAACACAGATACGCAGTATTTT.

This sequence joins TRBV2 and TRBJ1-1, with TRBD1 matching over 8 bases. Germline V gives CDR1 SNHLY, CDR2 FYNNEI. V lost 4 bases and J lost 4; bases outside the gene matches: 5. CDR3 length equals 14 residues. The DNA for the CDR3 is TGTGCCAGCAGTGTAGACAGGGGTAGCACTGAAGCTTTCTTT. This sequence encodes CASSVDRGSTEAFF.

In regard to this clonotype: A read error may be the cause here, since a much bigger clone is one base away. The rearrangement links TRBV5-5 to TRBJ2-7; D is ambiguous. This CDR3 is 13 amino acids long. CDR1 SGHKS and CDR2 YYEKEE come from the germline V gene (reference sequence). The CDR3 DNA reads as TGTGCCAGCAGCTTGGACGTACACTACGAGCTGTACTTC. It is translated as CASSLDVHYELYF.

CDR3 amino acids: CASSLEGSEQYF. The DNA of the CDR3 is TGTGCCAGCAGCTTGGAGGGCAGCGAGCAGTACTTC. The V and J genes are TRBV5-4 and TRBJ2-7; D remains ambiguous. Germline CDR1 SGHNT, CDR2 YYREEE (reference sequence). This CDR3 contains 12 residues. V dropped 0 bases and J dropped 6 bases, with 7 bases sitting between them.

This clonotype was observed a handful of times. The V call is TRBV5-4, the J call TRBJ2-2; D ambiguous. V was trimmed by 0 bases and J by 5 bases, leaving 8 bases between them. The length of the CDR3 is 14 residues. Germline loops: CDR1 SGHNT, CDR2 YYREEE (reference sequence). DNA for the CDR3: TGTGCCAGCAGCTTGGACTCGACGACCGGGGAGCTGTTTTTT. Its protein product is CASSLDSTTGELFF.